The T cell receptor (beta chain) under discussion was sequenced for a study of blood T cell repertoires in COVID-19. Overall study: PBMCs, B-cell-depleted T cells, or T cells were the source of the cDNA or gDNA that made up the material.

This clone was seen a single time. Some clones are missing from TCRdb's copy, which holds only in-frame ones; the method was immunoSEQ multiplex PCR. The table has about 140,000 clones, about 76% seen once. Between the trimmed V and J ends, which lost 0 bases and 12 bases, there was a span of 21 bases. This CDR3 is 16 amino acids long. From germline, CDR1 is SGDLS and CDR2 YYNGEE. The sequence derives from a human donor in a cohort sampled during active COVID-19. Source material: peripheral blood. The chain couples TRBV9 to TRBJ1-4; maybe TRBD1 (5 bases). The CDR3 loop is CASSVATGSLGGELFF. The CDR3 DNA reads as TGTGCCAGCAGCGTAGCTACGGGCTCCCTCGGGGGGGAACTGTTTTTT. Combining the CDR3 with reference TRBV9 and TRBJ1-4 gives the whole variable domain DSGVTQTPKHLITATGQRVTLRCSPRSGDLSVYWYQQSLDQGLQFLIQYYNGEERAKGNILERFSAQQFPDLHSELNLSSLELGDSALYFCASSVATGSLGGELFFGSGTQLSVL.